This passage covers 11 T cell receptor beta chains from one sample sequenced in a study of T cell responses to AZD1222 COVID-19 vaccine. The repertoire was sequenced with immunoSEQ multiplex PCR; TCRdb's copy has only in-frame clones and lacks some. The sample has roughly 150,000 clones, about 92% seen once. The starting material was peripheral blood, obtained on day 0 of AZD1222 vaccination. Source of these receptors: an adult in good health.

This clone was observed once. The chain combines TRBV15 with TRBJ2-2; D is undetermined. Germline V gene lookup returns CDR1 LNHNV and CDR2 YYDKDF (reference sequence). V was pared by 0 bases and J by 1 base, with 6 bases between. The CDR3 extends over 15 amino acids. The CDR3 nucleotides read TGTGCCACCAGCAGAGATCTCGGGAACACCGGGGAGCTGTTTTTT. Translating gives CATSRDLGNTGELFF. The whole variable domain, remainder taken from reference TRBV15 and TRBJ2-2, is DAMVIQNPRYQVTQFGKPVTLSCSQTLNHNVMYWYQQKSSQAPKLLFHYYDKDFNNEADTPDNFQSRRPNTSFCFLDIRSPGLGDTAMYLCATSRDLGNTGELFFGEGSRLTVL.

The chain couples TRBV10-2 to TRBJ2-3; 8 nucleotides match TRBD2. V lost 7 bases and J lost 2; bases outside the gene matches: 11. In germline, CDR1 is WSHSY, CDR2 SAAADI. The CDR3 extends over 16 amino acids. The CDR3 DNA follows: TGCGCCAGCACCCTTTCGGGAGGGCCTTACACAGATACGCAGTATTTT. Translated: CASTLSGGPYTDTQYF.

J is TRBJ1-5 and V is TRBV2; TRBD1 agrees at 7 bases. This CDR3 contains 15 residues. CDR1 and CDR2 (germline): SNHLY, FYNNEI. The J segment lost 4 bases and the V segment lost 6 bases, leaving 9 bases of the junction unmatched. The CDR3 is CASSAGTANNQPQHF. In DNA form, the CDR3 reads TGTGCCAGCAGCGCCGGGACAGCTAATAATCAGCCCCAGCATTTT.

This chain links TRBV7-8 with TRBJ1-5; 10 positions agree with TRBD1. Germline V gene data show CDR1 as SGHVS and CDR2 as FQNEAQ. CDR3 length equals 17 residues. The trim removed 4 bases at V and 6 bases at J, leaving 12 bases unmatched. CDR3 bases: TGTGCCAGCAGCTCCCCGCCCGGGACAGGGGCTGCTCAGCCCCAGCATTTT. Amino acid sequence: CASSSPPGTGAAQPQHF. Supplemented by reference TRBV7-8 and TRBJ1-5, the full variable domain reads GAGVSQSPRYKVAKRGQDVALRCDPISGHVSLFWYQQALGQGPEFLTYFQNEAQLDKSGLPSDRFFAERPEGSVSTLKIQRTQQEDSAVYLCASSSPPGTGAAQPQHFGDGTRLSIL.

This clone occurred once. The rearrangement joins TRBV11-2 to TRBJ2-5; TRBD2 agrees at 14 bases. The V gene end was trimmed by 5 bases and the J gene end by 4 bases; junction bases not matched to a gene: 6. Germline CDR1 SGHAT, CDR2 FQNNGV. The CDR3 runs to 16 residues. The DNA for the CDR3 is TGTGCCAGCAGCCCGGGACTAGCGGGAGTCGGAGAGACCCAGTACTTC. This sequence encodes CASSPGLAGVGETQYF.

The chain has TRBV7-8 and TRBJ1-3, with D unresolved. The germline V and J ends were trimmed by 8 bases and 0 bases, with 11 bases remaining between them. Germline CDR1 reads SGHVS; CDR2 reads FQNEAQ. The length of the CDR3 is 14 residues. The CDR3 protein is CASFAGSSGNTIYF. The CDR3 DNA follows: TGTGCCAGCTTCGCAGGTAGCTCTGGAAACACCATATATTTT.

V usage is TRBV10-3 and J usage is TRBJ1-6, with D maybe TRBD1 (6 bases). In germline, CDR1 is ENHRY, CDR2 SYGVKD. V dropped 4 bases and J dropped 6 bases, with 16 bases sitting between them. The CDR3 is 16 amino acids. CDR3 in amino acids: CAISGVGAGANSPLHF. The DNA for the CDR3 is TGTGCCATCAGTGGGGTAGGGGCAGGGGCTAATTCACCCCTCCACTTT.

The V call is TRBV4-3, the J call TRBJ1-6; tentative D call: TRBD1 (5 bases). Germline V gene lookup returns CDR1 LGHNA and CDR2 YSLEER. The germline V and J ends were trimmed by 3 bases and 6 bases, with 12 bases remaining between them. CDR3 size: 15 residues. The CDR3 sequence: CASSQTADTNSPLHF. CDR3 nucleotide sequence: TGCGCCAGCAGCCAGACAGCCGATACTAATTCACCCCTCCACTTT.

A remark on this clone: In the same sample, other DNA sequences code for this CDR3. This chain connects TRBV6-2 or TRBV6-3 to TRBJ1-1; D not resolved. The CDR3 has 12 residues. Germline V gene sequence: CDR1 MNHEY, CDR2 SVGEGT. Trimming removed 6 bases from V and 2 bases from J, with 7 bases in between. The DNA of the CDR3 is TGTGCCAGCAGCCTTCTCAACACTGAAGCTTTCTTT. It is translated as CASSLLNTEAFF.

This clone was seen just once. The V and J genes are TRBV5-6 and TRBJ2-5; the match to TRBD1 covers 9 bases. The J segment lost 5 bases and the V segment lost 4 bases, leaving 9 bases of the junction unmatched. CDR3 size: 15 residues. The V gene's germline CDR1 is SGHDT and CDR2 YYEEEE. The CDR3 coding sequence is TGTGCCAGCAGCGGGGGACAGGGATGGTGGGAGACCCAGTACTTC. Protein: CASSGGQGWWETQYF.

The chain couples TRBV5-4 to TRBJ1-3; TRBD1 might be the D (5 bases). Trimming took 0 bases from V and 0 from J, leaving 10 bases between them. This CDR3 is built from 16 residues. The germline V gene encodes CDR1 SGHNT and CDR2 YYREEE (reference sequence). As DNA, the CDR3 is TGTGCCAGCAGCTTGGGGGCAGGGCGCTCTGGAAACACCATATATTTT. Encoded protein: CASSLGAGRSGNTIYF.